Presented here are 12 T cell receptor beta chains from one specimen sequenced in a study of shared clonotypes between healthy human individuals. The protocol was immunoSEQ multiplex PCR, while the TCRdb copy is restricted to in-frame clones and leaves out a portion. There are about 1.1 million clones in the sample; about 80% occur only once, and 0.89% lies in the top ten. The sequencing sample was made of memory CD4+ T cells from PBMCs. The subset is: CD45RA-negative fraction. These receptors originate from a man between 18 and 29 years old in good health. Some clones in this sample may be carry-over from other donors' samples.

Notes on this clone: Mismatch with germline at one junction end may stem from a read error. V is TRBV4-3 and J is TRBJ2-7; D may match TRBD1 or TRBD2 (5 bases each). From germline, CDR1 is LGHNA and CDR2 YSLEER. This CDR3 contains 17 residues. CDR3 DNA sequence: TGCGCCAGCGGCCAAGATCGGGGCCCCTCCCATGCCTACGAGCAGTACTTC. Its translation: CASGQDRGPSHAYEQYF.

The chain carries TRBV2 and TRBJ2-1, with 11 bases fitting TRBD2. The germline V gene has CDR1 SNHLY and CDR2 FYNNEI. With 5 bases clipped from V and 10 bases from J, the junction kept 7 bases outside the gene matches. CDR3 length equals 14 residues. Here the CDR3 reads CASSLAGGVSEQFF. The CDR3 bases are TGTGCCAGCAGTTTAGCGGGAGGGGTGTCGGAGCAGTTCTTC.

The chain joins TRBV29-1 to TRBJ2-7; unclear D gene. With 3 bases removed from V and 1 base from J, the gap between germline ends came to 7 bases. This CDR3 comprises 12 residues. Germline V gene data show CDR1 as SQVTM and CDR2 as ANQGSEA. The CDR3 spells CSVDKSSYEQYF. In nucleotides, the CDR3 is TGCAGCGTTGATAAGTCTTCCTACGAGCAGTACTTC.

This chain uses TRBV28 with TRBJ1-6; D is unresolved. This CDR3 region has 16 residues. Germline V gene sequence: CDR1 MDHEN, CDR2 SYDVKM. Trimming took 5 bases from V and 5 from J, leaving 16 bases between them. CDR3 in amino acids: CASSALGVLNNSPLHF. CDR3 DNA: TGTGCCAGCAGTGCCCTCGGGGTCCTCAATAATTCACCCCTCCACTTT.

The J gene is TRBJ2-3, the V gene TRBV30; a weak D match, TRBD2 (5 bases). Germline V gene lookup returns CDR1 GTSNPN and CDR2 SVGIG (reference sequence). Trimming stripped 2 bases from V and 2 bases from J, with 11 bases between. This CDR3 is 14 amino acids long. CDR3 protein: CAWSPGKDTDTQYF. The CDR3 DNA follows: TGTGCCTGGAGTCCCGGGAAGGACACAGATACGCAGTATTTT.

The chain joins TRBV5-1 to TRBJ2-1, with D perhaps TRBD1 or TRBD2 (5 bases each). The V end lost 2 bases, the J end lost 8 bases, and 11 bases lay between the germline ends. The CDR3 runs 13 residues. The germline gives CDR1 SGHRS, CDR2 YFSETQ. CDR3: CASSFQGRDEQFF. CDR3 nucleotides: TGCGCCAGCAGCTTTCAGGGACGGGATGAGCAGTTCTTC. The entire variable domain, with the rest obtained from reference TRBV5-1 and TRBJ2-1, is as follows: KAGVTQTPRYLIKTRGQQVTLSCSPISGHRSVSWYQQTPGQGLQFLFEYFSETQRNKGNFPGRFSGRQFSNSRSEMNVSTLELGDSALYLCASSFQGRDEQFFGPGTRLTVL.

There are a few counts of this clone. The rearrangement links TRBV14 to TRBJ1-2; D is ambiguous. This CDR3 has 16 residues. From germline, CDR1 is SGHDN and CDR2 FVKESK. Trimming left V 2 bases short and J 4 bases short, with 17 bases between. Here the CDR3 DNA reads TGTGCCAGCAGCCAAAAAGGCACGAGTGGGCCCTATGGCTACACCTTC. Its translation: CASSQKGTSGPYGYTF.

The V gene is TRBV7-6, the J gene TRBJ2-3, with TRBD2 as a possible D gene (6 bases). Trimming pared 5 bases from V and 0 bases from J, leaving 18 bases between. CDR1 and CDR2 from the germline V gene are SGHVS and FNYEAQ. This CDR3 spans 17 amino acids. The CDR3 sequence: CASSLDGSAASTDTQYF. As DNA, the CDR3 is TGTGCCAGCAGCCTAGACGGGAGCGCCGCTAGCACAGATACGCAGTATTTT.

Only a few counts were recorded for this clone. The gene calls are TRBV30 and TRBJ1-1; D ambiguous. Trimming left V 2 bases short and J 1 base short, with 2 bases between. There are 11 residues in the CDR3. Germline V CDR1 and CDR2: GTSNPN, SVGIG (reference sequence). CDR3 sequence (DNA): TGTGCCTGGAGTTGGAACACTGAAGCTTTCTTT. It encodes CAWSWNTEAFF.

This rearrangement joins TRBV5-6 to TRBJ2-2; D possibly corresponds to TRBD2 (6 bases). V was trimmed by 0 bases and J by 2 bases, leaving 20 bases between them. Per germline, CDR1 SGHDT and CDR2 YYEEEE. The CDR3 length is 19 residues. Here the CDR3 reads CASSLELTGAGANTGELFF. DNA of the CDR3: TGTGCCAGCAGCTTGGAATTGACGGGAGCCGGGGCAAACACCGGGGAGCTGTTTTTT.

The CDR3 DNA reads as TGTGCCAGCACCGCAAGCTCCTACGAGCAGTACTTC. It yields the protein CASTASSYEQYF. The rearrangement joins TRBV28 to TRBJ2-7; no reliable D call. Germline assignment: CDR1 MDHEN and CDR2 SYDVKM. The CDR3 loop spans 12 amino acids. V lost 7 bases and J 0 bases, leaving 7 bases between the germline ends.

The chain links TRBV4-1 to TRBJ2-1; TRBD2 agrees at 9 bases. The CDR3 spans 14 residues. The V segment lost 8 bases and the J segment 8 bases; nucleotides outside the gene matches: 10. Germline loops: CDR1 MGHRA, CDR2 YSYEKL. The CDR3 bases are TGCGCCAGCTGTAGACTAGCGGCTTCCCATGAGCAGTTCTTC. It translates to CASCRLAASHEQFF.